Included here is one T cell receptor beta chain sequence, with context. This specimen comes from a study of blood T cell repertoires in COVID-19. Looking at the study overall: Sources were T cells, B-cell-depleted T cells, or PBMCs; the material itself was cDNA or gDNA.

In the authors' workflow: How many nucleated cells were present was estimated from reference gene primer amplification. Repertoires were generated with immunoSEQ multiplex PCR, while TCRdb's copy carries only in-frame clones and drops some. That table furnishes V, J and clone size, whereas the DNA furnished D and trimming. The table has about 46,000 clones, approximately 90% seen once. Trimming stripped 2 bases from V and 0 bases from J, with 26 bases between. The CDR3 covers 21 residues. The germline CDR1 and CDR2 sequences are LGHNT and FRNRAP. Sequencing input: peripheral blood. This TCR was sampled from a man between 50 and 59 years old with active COVID-19. The chain joins TRBV12-5 to TRBJ2-1; TRBD2 is a possible D gene (5 bases). The CDR3 DNA follows: TGTGCTAGTGGTTTGTTAACCTTTAAGCCCCCAGCGGAGTTCTCCTACAATGAGCAGTTCTTC. Encoded protein: CASGLLTFKPPAEFSYNEQFF. Based on the CDR3 plus reference TRBV12-5 and TRBJ2-1, the full variable domain is DARVTQTPRHKVTEMGQEVTMRCQPILGHNTVFWYRQTMMQGLELLAYFRNRAPLDDSGMPKDRFSAEMPDATLATLKIQPSEPRDSAVYFCASGLLTFKPPAEFSYNEQFFGPGTRLTVL.